This T cell receptor beta chain was captured by sequencing in a study of blood T cell repertoires in COVID-19. About the study: The cDNA or gDNA used as material had been derived from T cells, B-cell-depleted T cells, or PBMCs.

Some clones are missing from TCRdb's copy, which holds only in-frame ones; the method was immunoSEQ multiplex PCR. The sample has about 280,000 clones; under 90% are singletons. V was clipped by 2 bases and J by 7 bases, with 8 bases between them. Germline values: CDR1 GTSNPN, CDR2 SVGIG (reference sequence). This CDR3 has 12 residues. This chain links TRBV30 with TRBJ1-4; perhaps TRBD1 as D (6 bases). The specimen was peripheral blood. The receptor's source is a woman between 45 and 60 years old who had recovered from COVID-19. CDR3 region: CAWSRTVEKLFF. CDR3 in DNA: TGTGCCTGGAGTAGGACAGTTGAAAAACTGTTTTTT.